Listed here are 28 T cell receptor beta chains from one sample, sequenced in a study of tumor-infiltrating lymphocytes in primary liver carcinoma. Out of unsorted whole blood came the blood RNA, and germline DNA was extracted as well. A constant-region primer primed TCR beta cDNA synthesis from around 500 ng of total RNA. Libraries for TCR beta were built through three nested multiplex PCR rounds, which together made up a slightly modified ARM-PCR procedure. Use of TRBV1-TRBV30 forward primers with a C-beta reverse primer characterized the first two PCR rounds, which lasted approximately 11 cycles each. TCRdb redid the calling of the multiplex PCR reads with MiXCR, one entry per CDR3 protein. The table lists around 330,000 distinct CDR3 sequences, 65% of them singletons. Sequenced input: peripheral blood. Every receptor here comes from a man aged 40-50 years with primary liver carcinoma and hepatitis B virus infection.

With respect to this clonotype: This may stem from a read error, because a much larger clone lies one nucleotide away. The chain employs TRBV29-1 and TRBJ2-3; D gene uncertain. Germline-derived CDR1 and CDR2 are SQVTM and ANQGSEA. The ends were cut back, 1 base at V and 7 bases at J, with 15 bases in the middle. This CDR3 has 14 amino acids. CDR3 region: CSVEGAVSTYTQYF. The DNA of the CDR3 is TGCAGCGTTGAAGGGGCCGTTAGTACATATACGCAGTATTTT.

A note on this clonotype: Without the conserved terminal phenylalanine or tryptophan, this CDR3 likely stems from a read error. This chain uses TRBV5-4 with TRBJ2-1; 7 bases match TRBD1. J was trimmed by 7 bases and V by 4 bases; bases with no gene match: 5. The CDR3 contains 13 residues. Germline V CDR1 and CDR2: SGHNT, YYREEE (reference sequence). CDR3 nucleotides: TGTGCCAGCAGCCAGGGACAGAGAAATGAGCAGTTCTTA. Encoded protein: CASSQGQRNEQFL.

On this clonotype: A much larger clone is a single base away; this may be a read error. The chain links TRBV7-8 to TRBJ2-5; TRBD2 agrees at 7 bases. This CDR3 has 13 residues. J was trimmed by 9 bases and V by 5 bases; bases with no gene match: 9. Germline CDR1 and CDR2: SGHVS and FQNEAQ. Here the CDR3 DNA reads TGTGCCAGCAGCGTCGGGGTCCGGGAGGCCCAGTACTTC. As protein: CASSVGVREAQYF.

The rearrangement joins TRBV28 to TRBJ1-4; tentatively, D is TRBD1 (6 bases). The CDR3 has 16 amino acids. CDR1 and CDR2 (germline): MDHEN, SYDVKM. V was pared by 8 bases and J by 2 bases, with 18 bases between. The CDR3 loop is CASGNPPGATNEKLFF. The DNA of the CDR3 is TGTGCCAGCGGAAACCCTCCGGGGGCCACTAATGAAAAACTGTTTTTT.

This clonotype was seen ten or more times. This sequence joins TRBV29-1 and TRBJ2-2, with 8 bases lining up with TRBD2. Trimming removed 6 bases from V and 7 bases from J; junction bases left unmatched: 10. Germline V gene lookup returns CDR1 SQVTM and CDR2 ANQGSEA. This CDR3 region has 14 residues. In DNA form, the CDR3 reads TGCAGCGTGGCCCCCGGGACTAGTGTCGGGGAGCTGTTTTTT. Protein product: CSVAPGTSVGELFF.

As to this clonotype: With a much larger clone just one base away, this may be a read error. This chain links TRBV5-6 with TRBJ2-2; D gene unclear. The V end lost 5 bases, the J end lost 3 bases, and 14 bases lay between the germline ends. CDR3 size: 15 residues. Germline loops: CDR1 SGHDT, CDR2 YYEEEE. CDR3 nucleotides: TGTGCCAGCAGACCCATGGATGGTGACACCGGGGAGCTGTTTTTT. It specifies CASRPMDGDTGELFF.

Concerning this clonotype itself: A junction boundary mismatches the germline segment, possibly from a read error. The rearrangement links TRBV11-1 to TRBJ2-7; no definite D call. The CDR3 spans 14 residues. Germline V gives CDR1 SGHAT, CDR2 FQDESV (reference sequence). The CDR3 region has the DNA TGTGCAAGCAGTCCCGGGTCTACTGAGACCGAGCAGTACTTC. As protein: CASSPGSTETEQYF.

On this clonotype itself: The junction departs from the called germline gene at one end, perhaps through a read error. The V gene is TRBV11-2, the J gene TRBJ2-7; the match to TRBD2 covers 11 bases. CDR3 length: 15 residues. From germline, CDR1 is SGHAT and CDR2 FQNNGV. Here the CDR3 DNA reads TGTGCCAGCAGCCCTAGCGGGAGGAAATCCTATGAGCAGTACTTC. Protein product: CASSPSGRKSYEQYF. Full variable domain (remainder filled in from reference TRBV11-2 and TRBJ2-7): EAGVAQSPRYKIIEKRQSVAFWCNPISGHATLYWYQQILGQGPKLLIQFQNNGVVDDSQLPKDRFSAERLKGVDSTLKIQPAKLEDSAVYLCASSPSGRKSYEQYFGPGTRLTVT.

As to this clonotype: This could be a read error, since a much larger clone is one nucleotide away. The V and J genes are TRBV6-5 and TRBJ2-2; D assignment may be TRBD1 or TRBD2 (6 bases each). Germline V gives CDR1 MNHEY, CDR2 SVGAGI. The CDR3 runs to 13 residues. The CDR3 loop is CANSYGGSGELFF. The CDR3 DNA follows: TGTGCCAACAGTTACGGGGGCAGCGGGGAGCTGTTTTTT.

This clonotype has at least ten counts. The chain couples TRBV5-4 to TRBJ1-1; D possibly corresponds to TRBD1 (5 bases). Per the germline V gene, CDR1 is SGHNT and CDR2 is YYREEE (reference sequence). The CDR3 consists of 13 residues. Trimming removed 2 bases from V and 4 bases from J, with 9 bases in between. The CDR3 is CASSLNQGTEAFF. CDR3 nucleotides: TGTGCCAGCAGCTTAAACCAGGGCACTGAAGCTTTCTTT.

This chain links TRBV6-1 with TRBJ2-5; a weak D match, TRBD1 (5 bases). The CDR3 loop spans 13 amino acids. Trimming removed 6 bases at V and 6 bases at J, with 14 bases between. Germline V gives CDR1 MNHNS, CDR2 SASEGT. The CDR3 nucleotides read TGTGCCAGCAGCCAGGGTTTACAAAAGACCCAGTACTTC. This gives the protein CASSQGLQKTQYF.

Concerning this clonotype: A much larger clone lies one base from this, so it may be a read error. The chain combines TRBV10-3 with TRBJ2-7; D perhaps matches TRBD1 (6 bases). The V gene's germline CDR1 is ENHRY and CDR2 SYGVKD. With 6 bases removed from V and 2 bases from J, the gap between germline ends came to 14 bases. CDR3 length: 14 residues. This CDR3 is CAIRPDSATYEQYF. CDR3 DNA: TGTGCCATCAGGCCGGACAGTGCGACCTACGAGCAGTACTTC.

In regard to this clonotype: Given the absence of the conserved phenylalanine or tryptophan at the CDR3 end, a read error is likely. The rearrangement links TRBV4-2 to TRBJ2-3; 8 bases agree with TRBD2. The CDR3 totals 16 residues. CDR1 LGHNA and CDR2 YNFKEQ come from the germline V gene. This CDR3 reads CANSQVRAGVTDTQYL. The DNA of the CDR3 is TGTGCCAACAGCCAAGTGAGAGCGGGAGTGACAGATACGCAGTATTTA.

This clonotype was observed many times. The CDR3: CSAQRTSGSYEQYF. The CDR3 DNA reads as TGCAGCGCACAGAGGACTAGCGGGAGCTACGAGCAGTACTTC. The chain carries TRBV29-1 and TRBJ2-7, with 13 bases identical to TRBD2. Germline CDR1 SQVTM, CDR2 ANQGSEA. This CDR3 contains 14 residues. The ends lost 7 bases at V and 3 bases at J; junction bases unmatched: 6.

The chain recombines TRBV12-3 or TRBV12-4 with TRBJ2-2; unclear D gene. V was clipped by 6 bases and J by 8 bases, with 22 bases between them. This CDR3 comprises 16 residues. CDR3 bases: TGTGCCAGCAGCCTCCGTGGAGTGCGAATCACTGGGGAGCTGTTTTTT. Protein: CASSLRGVRITGELFF.

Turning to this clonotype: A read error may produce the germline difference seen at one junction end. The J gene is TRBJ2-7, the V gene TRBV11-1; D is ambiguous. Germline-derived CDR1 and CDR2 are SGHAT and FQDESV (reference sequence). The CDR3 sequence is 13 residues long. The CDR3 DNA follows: TGTGACAGCAGCCCTATACAGTGCCACGAGCAGTACTTC. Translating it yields CDSSPIQCHEQYF.

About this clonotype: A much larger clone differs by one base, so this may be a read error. The CDR3: CANSEKGLEQFF. The DNA of the CDR3 is TGTGCCAACAGTGAAAAGGGGCTTGAGCAGTTCTTC. The J gene is TRBJ2-1, the V gene TRBV6-1; the D gene is possibly TRBD1 (5 bases). The CDR3 contains 12 residues. CDR1 MNHNS and CDR2 SASEGT come from the germline V gene.

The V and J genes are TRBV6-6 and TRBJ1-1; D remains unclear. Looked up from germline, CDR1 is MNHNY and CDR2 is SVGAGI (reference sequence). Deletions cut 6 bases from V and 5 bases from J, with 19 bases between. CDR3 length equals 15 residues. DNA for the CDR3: TGTGCCAGCAGAGAGACCCGGGCCGAGGGTACTGAAGCTTTCTTT. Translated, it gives CASRETRAEGTEAFF.

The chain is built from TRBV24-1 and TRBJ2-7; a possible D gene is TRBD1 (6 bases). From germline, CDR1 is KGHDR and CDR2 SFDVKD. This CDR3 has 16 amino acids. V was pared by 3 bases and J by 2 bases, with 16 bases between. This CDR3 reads CATSDPADRSPYEQYF. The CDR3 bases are TGTGCCACCAGTGATCCCGCCGACAGGAGCCCCTACGAGCAGTACTTC.

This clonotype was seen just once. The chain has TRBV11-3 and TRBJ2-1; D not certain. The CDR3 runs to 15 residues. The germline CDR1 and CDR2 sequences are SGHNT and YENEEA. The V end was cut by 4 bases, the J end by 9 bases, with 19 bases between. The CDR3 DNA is TGTGCCAGCAGCTCCCGGCGTAGCAGGATGGTTGAGCAGTTCTTC. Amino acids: CASSSRRSRMVEQFF.

The CDR3 is CASNRLAGGDTQYF. CDR3 in DNA: TGTGCCAGCAACAGACTAGCGGGAGGAGATACGCAGTATTTT. This rearrangement joins TRBV2 to TRBJ2-3; 13 bases fit TRBD2. The junction had 3 bases not matched to a gene; V was cut back by 7 bases and J by 5 bases. Germline loops: CDR1 SNHLY, CDR2 FYNNEI. This CDR3 spans 14 amino acids.

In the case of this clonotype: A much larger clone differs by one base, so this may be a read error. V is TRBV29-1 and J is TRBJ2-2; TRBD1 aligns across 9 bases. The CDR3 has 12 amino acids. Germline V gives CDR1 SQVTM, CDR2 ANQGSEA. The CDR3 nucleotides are TGCACCTCACAGGGGGCAGTCGGGGAGCTGTTTTTT. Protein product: CTSQGAVGELFF.

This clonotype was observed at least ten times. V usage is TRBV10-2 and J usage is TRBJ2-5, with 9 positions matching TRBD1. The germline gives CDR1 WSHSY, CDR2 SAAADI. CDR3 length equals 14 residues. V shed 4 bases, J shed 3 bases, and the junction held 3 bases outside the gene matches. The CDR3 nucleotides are TGCGCCAGCAGTGGGCGGACAGGGGAAGAGACCCAGTACTTC. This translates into CASSGRTGEETQYF.

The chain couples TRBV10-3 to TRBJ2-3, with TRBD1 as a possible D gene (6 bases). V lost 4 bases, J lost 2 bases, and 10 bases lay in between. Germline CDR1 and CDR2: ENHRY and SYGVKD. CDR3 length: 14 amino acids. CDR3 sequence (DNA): TGTGCCATCAGTGGTGCAGGGGCCACAGATACGCAGTATTTT. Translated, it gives CAISGAGATDTQYF.

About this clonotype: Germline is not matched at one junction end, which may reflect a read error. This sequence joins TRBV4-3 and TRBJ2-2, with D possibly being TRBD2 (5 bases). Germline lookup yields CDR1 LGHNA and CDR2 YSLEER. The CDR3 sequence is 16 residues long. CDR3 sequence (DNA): TGCGCCAGTAGCCAAGAGGGCTGGTCGAACACCGGGGAGCTGTTTTTT. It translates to CASSQEGWSNTGELFF.

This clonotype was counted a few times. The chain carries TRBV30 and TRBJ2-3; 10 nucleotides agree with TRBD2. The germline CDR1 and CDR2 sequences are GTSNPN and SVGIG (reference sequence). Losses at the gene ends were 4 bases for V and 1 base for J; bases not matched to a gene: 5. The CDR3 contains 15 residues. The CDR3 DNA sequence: TGTGCCTGGAACACCGGGACTAGCGGCACAGATACGCAGTATTTT. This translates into CAWNTGTSGTDTQYF.

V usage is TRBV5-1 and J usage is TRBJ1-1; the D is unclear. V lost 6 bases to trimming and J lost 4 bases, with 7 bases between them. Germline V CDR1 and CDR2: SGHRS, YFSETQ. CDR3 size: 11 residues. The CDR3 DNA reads TGCGCCAGCACCCTAGGCACTGAAGCTTTCTTT. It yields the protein CASTLGTEAFF.

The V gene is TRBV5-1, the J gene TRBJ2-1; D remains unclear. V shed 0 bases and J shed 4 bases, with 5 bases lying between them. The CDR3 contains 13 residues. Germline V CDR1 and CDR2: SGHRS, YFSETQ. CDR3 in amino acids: CASSLGKYNEQFF. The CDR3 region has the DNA TGCGCCAGCAGCTTGGGCAAGTACAATGAGCAGTTCTTC.